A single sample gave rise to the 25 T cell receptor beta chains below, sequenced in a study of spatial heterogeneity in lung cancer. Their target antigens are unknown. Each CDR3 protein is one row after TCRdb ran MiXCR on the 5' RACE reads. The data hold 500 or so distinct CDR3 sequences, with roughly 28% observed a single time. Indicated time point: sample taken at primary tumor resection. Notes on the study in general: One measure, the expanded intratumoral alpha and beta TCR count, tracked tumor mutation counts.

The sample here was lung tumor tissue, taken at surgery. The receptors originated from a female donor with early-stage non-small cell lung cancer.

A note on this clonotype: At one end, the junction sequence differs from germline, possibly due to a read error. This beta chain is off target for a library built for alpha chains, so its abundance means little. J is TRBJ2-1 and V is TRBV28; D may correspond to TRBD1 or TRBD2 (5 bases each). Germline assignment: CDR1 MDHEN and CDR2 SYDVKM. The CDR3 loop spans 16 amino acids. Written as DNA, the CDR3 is TGTGCCAGCACCTCACGAGGGGCTAGCTCCCACAATGAGCAGTTCTTC. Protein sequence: CASTSRGASSHNEQFF.

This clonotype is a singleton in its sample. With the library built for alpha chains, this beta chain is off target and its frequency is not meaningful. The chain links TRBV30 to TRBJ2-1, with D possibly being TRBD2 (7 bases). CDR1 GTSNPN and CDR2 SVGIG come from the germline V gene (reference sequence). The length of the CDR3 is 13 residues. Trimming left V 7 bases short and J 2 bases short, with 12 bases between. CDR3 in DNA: TGTGCCTTAACAGGGAGGGCCTACAATGAGCAGTTCTTC. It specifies CALTGRAYNEQFF. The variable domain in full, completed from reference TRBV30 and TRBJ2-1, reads SQTIHQWPATLVQPVGSPLSLECTVEGTSNPNLYWYRQAAGRGLQLLFYSVGIGQISSEVPQNLSASRPQDRQFILSSKKLLLSDSGFYLCALTGRAYNEQFFGPGTRLTVL.

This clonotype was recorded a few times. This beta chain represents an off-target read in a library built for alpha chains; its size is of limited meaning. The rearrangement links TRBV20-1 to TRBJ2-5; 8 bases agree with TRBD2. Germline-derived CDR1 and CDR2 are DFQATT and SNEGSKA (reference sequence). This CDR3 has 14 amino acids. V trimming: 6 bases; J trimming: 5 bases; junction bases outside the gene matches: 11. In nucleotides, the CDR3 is TGCAGTGCCCCGGGACTAGTTTGGTCGGAGACCCAGTACTTC. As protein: CSAPGLVWSETQYF.

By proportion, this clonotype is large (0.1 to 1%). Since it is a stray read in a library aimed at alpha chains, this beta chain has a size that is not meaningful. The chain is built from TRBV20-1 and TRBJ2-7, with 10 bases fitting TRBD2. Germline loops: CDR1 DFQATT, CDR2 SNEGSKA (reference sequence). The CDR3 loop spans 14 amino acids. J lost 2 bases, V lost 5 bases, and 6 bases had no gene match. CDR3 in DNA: TGCAGTGCTGGCGTAGCGGGAGGAACCTACGAGCAGTACTTC. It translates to CSAGVAGGTYEQYF.

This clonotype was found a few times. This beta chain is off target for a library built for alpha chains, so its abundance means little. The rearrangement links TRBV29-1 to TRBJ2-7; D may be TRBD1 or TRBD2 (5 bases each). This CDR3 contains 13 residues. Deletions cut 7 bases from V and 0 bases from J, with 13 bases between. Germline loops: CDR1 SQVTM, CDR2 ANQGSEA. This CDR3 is CSAAGTNSYEQYF. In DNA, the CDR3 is TGCAGCGCTGCCGGGACGAACTCCTACGAGCAGTACTTC.

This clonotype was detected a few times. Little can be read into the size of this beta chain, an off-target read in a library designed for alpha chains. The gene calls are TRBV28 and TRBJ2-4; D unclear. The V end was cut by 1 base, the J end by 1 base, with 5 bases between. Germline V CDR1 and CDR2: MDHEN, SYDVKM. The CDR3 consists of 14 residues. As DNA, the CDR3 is TGTGCCAGCAGTTTATACCGGGCCAAAAACATTCAGTACTTC. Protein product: CASSLYRAKNIQYF.

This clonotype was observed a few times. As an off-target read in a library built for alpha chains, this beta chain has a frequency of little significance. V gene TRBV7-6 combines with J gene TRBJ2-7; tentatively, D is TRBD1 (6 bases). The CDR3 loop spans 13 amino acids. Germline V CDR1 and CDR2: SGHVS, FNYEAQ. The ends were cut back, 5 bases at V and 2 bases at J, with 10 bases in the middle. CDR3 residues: CASSKGQPYEQYF. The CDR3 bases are TGTGCCAGCAGCAAAGGACAGCCCTACGAGCAGTACTTC.

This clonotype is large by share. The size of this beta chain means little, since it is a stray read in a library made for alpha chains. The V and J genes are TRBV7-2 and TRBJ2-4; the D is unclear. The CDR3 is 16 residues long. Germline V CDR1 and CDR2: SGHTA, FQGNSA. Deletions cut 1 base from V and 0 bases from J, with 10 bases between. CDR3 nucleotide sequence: TGTGCCAGCAGCTTAGTCTGGAATCTAGCCAAAAACATTCAGTACTTC. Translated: CASSLVWNLAKNIQYF.

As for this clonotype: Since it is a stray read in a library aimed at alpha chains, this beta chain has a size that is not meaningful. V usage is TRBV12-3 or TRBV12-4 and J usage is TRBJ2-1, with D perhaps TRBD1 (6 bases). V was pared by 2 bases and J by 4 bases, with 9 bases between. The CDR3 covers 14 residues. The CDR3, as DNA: TGTGCCAGCAGTTTACACAGGGCGTACAATGAGCAGTTCTTC. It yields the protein CASSLHRAYNEQFF.

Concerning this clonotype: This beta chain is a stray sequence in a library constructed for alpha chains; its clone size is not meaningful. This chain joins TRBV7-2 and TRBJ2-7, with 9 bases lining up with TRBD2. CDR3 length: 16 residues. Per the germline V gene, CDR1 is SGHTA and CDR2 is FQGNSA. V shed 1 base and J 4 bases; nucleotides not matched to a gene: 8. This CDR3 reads CASSLEGSGRRYEQYF. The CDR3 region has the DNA TGTGCCAGCAGCTTAGAGGGTAGCGGGAGAAGGTACGAGCAGTACTTC.

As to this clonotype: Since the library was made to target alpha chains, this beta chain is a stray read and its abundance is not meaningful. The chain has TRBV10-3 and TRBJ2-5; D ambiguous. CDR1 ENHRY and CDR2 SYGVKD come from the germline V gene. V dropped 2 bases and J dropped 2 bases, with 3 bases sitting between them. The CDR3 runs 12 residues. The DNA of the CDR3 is TGTGCCATCAGTGAGCCTCAAGAGACCCAGTACTTC. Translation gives CAISEPQETQYF.

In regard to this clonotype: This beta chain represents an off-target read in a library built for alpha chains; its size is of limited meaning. The CDR3 here is CSPAEGRRDTQYF. CDR3 coding DNA: TGCAGCCCCGCCGAGGGGCGCAGAGATACGCAGTATTTT. This chain connects TRBV20-1 to TRBJ2-3; D is possibly TRBD1 or TRBD2 (5 bases each). Germline assignment: CDR1 DFQATT and CDR2 SNEGSKA (reference sequence). This CDR3 has 13 residues.

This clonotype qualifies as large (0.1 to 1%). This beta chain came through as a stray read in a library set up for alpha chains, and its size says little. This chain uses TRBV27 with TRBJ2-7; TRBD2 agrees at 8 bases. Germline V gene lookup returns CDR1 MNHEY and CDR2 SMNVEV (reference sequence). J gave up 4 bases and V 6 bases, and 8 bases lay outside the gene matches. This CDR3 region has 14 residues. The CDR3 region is CASRRSGSVYEQYF. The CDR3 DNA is TGTGCCAGCAGACGGAGCGGGAGTGTTTACGAGCAGTACTTC.

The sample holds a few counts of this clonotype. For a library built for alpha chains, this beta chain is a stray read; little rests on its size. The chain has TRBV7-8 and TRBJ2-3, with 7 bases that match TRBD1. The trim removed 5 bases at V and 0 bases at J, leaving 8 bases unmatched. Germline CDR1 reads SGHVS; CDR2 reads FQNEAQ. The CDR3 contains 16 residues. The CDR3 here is CASSQQRDSSTDTQYF. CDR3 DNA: TGTGCCAGCAGCCAACAACGGGACAGCAGCACAGATACGCAGTATTTT. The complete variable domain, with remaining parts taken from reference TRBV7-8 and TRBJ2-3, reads GAGVSQSPRYKVAKRGQDVALRCDPISGHVSLFWYQQALGQGPEFLTYFQNEAQLDKSGLPSDRFFAERPEGSVSTLKIQRTQQEDSAVYLCASSQQRDSSTDTQYFGPGTRLTVL.

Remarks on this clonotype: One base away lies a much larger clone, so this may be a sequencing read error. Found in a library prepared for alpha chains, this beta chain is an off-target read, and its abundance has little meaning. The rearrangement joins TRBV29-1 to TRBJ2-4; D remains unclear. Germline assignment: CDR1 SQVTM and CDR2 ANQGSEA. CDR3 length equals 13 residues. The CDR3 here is CGVGKGAKNIQYF. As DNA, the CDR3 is TGCGGCGTTGGAAAGGGAGCCAAAAACATTCAGTACTTC.

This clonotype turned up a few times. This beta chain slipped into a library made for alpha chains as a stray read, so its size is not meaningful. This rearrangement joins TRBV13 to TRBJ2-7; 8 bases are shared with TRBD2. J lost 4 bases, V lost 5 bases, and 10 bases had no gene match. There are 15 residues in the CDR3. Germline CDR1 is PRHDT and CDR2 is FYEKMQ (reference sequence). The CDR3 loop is CASSPQSGRGYEQYF. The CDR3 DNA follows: TGTGCCAGCAGCCCACAGAGCGGGAGAGGTTACGAGCAGTACTTC.

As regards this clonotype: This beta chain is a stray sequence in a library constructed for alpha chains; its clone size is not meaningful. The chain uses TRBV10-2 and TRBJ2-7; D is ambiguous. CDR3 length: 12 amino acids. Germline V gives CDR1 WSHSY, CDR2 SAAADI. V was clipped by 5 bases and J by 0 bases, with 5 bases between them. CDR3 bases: TGCGCCAGCAGTACCTACTCCTACGAGCAGTACTTC. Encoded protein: CASSTYSYEQYF.

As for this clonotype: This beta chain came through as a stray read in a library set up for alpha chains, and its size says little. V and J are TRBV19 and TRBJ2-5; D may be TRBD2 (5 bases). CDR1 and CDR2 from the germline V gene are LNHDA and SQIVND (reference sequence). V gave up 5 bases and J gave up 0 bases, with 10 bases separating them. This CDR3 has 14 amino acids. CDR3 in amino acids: CASSEAGYQETQYF. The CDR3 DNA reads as TGTGCCAGTAGTGAGGCGGGTTACCAAGAGACCCAGTACTTC.

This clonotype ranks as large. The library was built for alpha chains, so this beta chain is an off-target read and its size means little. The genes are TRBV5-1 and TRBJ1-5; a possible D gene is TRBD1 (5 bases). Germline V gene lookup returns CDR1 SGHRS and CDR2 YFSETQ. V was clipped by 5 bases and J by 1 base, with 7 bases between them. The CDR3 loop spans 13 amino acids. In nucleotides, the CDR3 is TGCGCCAGCAGTCAGGGAAGCAATCAGCCCCAGCATTTT. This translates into CASSQGSNQPQHF.

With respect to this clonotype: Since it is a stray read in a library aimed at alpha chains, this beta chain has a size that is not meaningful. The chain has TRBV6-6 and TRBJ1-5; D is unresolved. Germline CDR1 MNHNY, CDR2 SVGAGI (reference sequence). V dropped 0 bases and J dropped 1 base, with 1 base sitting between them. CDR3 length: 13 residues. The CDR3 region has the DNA TGTGCCAGCAGTTACTCGAGCAATCAGCCCCAGCATTTT. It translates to CASSYSSNQPQHF.

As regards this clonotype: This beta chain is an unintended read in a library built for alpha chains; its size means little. DNA of the CDR3: TGTGCCAGCAGCTTAGATCAGGGTAGTGAGCAGTTCTTC. Translated: CASSLDQGSEQFF. The chain combines TRBV11-3 with TRBJ2-1; D possibly corresponds to TRBD1 (5 bases). The CDR3 loop spans 13 amino acids. From germline, CDR1 is SGHNT and CDR2 YENEEA. V was clipped by 0 bases and J by 9 bases, with 9 bases between them.

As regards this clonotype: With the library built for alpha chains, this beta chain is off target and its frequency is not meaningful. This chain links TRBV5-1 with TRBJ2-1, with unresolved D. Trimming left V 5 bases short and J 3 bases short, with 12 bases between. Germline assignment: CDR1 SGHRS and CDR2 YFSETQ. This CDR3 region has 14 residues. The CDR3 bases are TGCGCCAGCAGTAACGACGTTTTCTACAATGAGCAGTTCTTC. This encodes CASSNDVFYNEQFF.

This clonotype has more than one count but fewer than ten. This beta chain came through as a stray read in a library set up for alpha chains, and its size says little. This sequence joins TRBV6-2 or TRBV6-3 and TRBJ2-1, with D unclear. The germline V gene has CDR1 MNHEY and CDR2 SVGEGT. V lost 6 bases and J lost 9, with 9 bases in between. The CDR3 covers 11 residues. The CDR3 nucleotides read TGTGCCAGCAGGCTTTTAGGTGAGCAGTTCTTC. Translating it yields CASRLLGEQFF.

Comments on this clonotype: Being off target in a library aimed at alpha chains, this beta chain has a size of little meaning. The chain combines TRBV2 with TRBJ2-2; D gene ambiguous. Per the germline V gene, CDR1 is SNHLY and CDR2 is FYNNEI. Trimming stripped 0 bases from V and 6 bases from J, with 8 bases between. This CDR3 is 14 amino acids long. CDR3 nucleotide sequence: TGTGCCAGCAGTGAAGCGCGGCTAGCCGGGGAGCTGTTTTTT. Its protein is CASSEARLAGELFF.

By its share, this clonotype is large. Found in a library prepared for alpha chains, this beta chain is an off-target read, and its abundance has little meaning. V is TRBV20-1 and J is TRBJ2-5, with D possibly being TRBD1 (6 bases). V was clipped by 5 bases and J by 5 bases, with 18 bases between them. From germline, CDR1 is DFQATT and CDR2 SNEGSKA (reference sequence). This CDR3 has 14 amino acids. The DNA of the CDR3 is TGCAGTGCTGGGCCCCTCCAGGGGTGGGAGACCCAGTACTTC. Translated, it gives CSAGPLQGWETQYF.